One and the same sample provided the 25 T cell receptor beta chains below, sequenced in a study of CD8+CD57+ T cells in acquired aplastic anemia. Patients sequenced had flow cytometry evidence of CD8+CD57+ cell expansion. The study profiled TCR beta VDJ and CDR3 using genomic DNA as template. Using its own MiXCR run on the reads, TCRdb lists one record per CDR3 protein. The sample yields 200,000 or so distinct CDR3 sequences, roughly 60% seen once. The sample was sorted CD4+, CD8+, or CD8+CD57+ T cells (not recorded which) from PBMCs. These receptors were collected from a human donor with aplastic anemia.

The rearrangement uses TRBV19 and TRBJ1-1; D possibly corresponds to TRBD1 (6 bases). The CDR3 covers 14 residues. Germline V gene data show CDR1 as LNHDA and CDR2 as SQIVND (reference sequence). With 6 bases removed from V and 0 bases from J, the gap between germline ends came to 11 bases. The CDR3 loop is CASRNRVMNTEAFF. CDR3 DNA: TGTGCCAGTAGAAACAGGGTAATGAACACTGAAGCTTTCTTT. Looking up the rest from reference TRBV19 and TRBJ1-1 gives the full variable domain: DGGITQSPKYLFRKEGQNVTLSCEQNLNHDAMYWYRQDPGQGLRLIYYSQIVNDFQKGDIAEGYSVSREKKESFPLTVTSAQKNPTAFYLCASRNRVMNTEAFFGQGTRLTVV.

CDR3 coding DNA: TGCAGTGCTAGAGGTAAGGGACAGGGGAACACCGGGGAGCTGTTTTTT. This encodes CSARGKGQGNTGELFF. J is TRBJ2-2 and V is TRBV20-1; 9 bases fit TRBD1. Germline CDR1 is DFQATT and CDR2 is SNEGSKA (reference sequence). The V and J ends lost 1 base and 1 base, in that order; junction bases with no gene match: 4. The CDR3 length is 16 residues.

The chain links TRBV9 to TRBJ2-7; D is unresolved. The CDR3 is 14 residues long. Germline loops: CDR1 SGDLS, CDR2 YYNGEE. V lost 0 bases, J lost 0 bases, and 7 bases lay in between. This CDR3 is CASSVGQFSYEQYF. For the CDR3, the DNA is TGTGCCAGCAGCGTAGGTCAGTTCTCCTACGAGCAGTACTTC.

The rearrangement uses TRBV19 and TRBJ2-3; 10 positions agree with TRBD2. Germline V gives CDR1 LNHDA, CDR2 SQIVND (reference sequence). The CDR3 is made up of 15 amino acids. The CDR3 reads CATREAGGRGDTQYF. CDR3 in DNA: TGTGCAACTAGGGAAGCGGGAGGGAGAGGAGATACGCAGTATTTT. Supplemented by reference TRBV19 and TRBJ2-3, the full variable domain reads DGGITQSPKYLFRKEGQNVTLSCEQNLNHDAMYWYRQDPGQGLRLIYYSQIVNDFQKGDIAEGYSVSREKKESFPLTVTSAQKNPTAFYLCATREAGGRGDTQYFGPGTRLTVL.

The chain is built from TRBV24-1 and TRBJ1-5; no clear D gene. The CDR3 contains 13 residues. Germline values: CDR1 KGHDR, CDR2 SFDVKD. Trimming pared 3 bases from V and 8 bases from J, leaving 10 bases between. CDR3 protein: CATSDEYGKPQHF. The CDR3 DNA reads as TGTGCCACCAGTGATGAATACGGGAAGCCCCAGCATTTT.

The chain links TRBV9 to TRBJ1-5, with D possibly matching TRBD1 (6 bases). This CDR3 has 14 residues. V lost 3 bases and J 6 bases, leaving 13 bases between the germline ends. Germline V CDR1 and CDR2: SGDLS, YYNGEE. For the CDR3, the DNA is TGTGCCAGCAGCGGTGATACAGGGAGTCAGCCCCAGCATTTT. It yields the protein CASSGDTGSQPQHF.

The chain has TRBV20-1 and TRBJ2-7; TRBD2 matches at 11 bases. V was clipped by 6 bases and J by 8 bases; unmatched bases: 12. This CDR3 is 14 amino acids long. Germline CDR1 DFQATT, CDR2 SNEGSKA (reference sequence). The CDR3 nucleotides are TGCAGTGCGTCAGCCGGGACTAGCGGAGTTCAGCAGTACTTC. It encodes CSASAGTSGVQQYF.

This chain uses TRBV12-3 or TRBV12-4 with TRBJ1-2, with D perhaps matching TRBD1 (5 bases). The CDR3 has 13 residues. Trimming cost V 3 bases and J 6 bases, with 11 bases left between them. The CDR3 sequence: CASSFREGNGYTF. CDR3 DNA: TGTGCCAGCAGTTTTCGGGAGGGGAATGGCTACACCTTC.

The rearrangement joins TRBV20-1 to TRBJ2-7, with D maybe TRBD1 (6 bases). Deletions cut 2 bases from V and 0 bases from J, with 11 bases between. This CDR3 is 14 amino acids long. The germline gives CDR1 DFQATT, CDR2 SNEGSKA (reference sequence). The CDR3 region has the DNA TGCAGTGCTAGACAAGGGGGTAGCTCCTACGAGCAGTACTTC. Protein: CSARQGGSSYEQYF.

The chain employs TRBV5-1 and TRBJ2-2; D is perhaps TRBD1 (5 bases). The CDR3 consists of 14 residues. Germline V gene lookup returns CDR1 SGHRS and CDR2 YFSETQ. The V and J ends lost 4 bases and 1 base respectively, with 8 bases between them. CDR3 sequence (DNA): TGCGCCAGCAGCGCCACAGGGAACACCGGGGAGCTGTTTTTT. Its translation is CASSATGNTGELFF. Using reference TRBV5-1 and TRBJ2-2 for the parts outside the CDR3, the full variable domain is KAGVTQTPRYLIKTRGQQVTLSCSPISGHRSVSWYQQTPGQGLQFLFEYFSETQRNKGNFPGRFSGRQFSNSRSEMNVSTLELGDSALYLCASSATGNTGELFFGEGSRLTVL.

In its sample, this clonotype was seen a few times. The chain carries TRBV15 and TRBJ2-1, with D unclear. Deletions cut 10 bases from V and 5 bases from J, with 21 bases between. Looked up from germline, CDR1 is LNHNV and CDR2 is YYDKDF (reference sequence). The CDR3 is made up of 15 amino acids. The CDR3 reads CASSSGLGRDNEQFF. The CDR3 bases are TGTGCCAGCAGTTCAGGTCTGGGCCGAGACAATGAGCAGTTCTTC.

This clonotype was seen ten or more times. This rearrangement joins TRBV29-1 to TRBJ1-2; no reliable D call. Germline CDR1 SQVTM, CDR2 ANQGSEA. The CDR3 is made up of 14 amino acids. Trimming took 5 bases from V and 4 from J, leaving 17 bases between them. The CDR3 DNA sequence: TGCAGCGTTCTCGTGAGCGACGAGACCTATGGCTACACCTTC. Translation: CSVLVSDETYGYTF.

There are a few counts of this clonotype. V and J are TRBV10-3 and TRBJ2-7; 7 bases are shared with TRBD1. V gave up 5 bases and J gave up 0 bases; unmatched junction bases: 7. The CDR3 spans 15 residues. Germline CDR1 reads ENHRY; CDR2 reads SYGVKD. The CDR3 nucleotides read TGTGCCATCAGTAATGTGACAGGGCCCTCCTACGAGCAGTACTTC. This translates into CAISNVTGPSYEQYF.

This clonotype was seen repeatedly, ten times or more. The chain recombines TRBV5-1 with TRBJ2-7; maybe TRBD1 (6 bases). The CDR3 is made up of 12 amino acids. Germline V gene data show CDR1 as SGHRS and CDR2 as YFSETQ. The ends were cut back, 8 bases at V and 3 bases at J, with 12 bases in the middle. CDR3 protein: CARQGFLYEQYF. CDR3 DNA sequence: TGCGCCAGACAGGGATTCCTCTACGAGCAGTACTTC.

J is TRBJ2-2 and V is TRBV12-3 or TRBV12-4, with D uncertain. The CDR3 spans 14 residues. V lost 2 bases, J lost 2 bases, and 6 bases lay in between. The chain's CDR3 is CASSLLGNTGELFF. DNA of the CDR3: TGTGCCAGCAGTTTACTGGGTAACACCGGGGAGCTGTTTTTT.

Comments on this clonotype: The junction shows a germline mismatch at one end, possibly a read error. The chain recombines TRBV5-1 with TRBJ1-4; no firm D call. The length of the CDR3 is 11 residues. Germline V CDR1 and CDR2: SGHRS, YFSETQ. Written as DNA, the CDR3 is TGTGCCAGCAGCCCCGGGGAAAAACTGTTTTTT. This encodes CASSPGEKLFF.

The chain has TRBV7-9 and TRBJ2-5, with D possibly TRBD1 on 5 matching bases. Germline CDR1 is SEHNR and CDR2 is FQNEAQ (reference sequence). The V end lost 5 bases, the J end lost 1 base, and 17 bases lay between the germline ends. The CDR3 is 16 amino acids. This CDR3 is CASSIARGTGQETQYF. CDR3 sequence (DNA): TGTGCCAGCAGCATTGCTAGGGGAACGGGCCAAGAGACCCAGTACTTC.

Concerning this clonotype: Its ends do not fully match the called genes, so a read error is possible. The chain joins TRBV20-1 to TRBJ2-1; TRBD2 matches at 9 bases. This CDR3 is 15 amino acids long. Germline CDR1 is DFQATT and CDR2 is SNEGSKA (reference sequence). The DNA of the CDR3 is TGCAGTGCTAGAGAGGCCCTAGCGGGGTACAATGAGCAGCTCTTC. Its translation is CSAREALAGYNEQLF.

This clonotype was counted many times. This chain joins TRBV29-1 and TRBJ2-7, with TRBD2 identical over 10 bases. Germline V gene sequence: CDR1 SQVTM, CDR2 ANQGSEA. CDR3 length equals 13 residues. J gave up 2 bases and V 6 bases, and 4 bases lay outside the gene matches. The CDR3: CSVLSGGAYEQYF. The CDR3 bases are TGCAGCGTGTTAAGCGGGGGGGCCTACGAGCAGTACTTC.

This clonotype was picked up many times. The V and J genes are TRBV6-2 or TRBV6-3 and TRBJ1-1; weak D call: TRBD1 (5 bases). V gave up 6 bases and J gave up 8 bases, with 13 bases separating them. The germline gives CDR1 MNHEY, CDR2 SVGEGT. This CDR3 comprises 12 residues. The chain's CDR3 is CASSLTGGEAFF. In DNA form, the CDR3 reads TGTGCCAGCAGCTTAACAGGTGGGGAAGCTTTCTTT.

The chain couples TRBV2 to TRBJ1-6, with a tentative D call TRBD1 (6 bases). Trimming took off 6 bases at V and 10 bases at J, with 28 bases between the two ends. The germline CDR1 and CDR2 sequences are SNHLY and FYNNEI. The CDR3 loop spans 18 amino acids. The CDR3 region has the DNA TGTGCCAGCAGGCGGCGGGAGGTGGGGGGGGCATATATGTCACCCCTCCACTTT. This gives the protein CASRRREVGGAYMSPLHF. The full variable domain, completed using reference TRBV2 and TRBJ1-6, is EPEVTQTPSHQVTQMGQEVILRCVPISNHLYFYWYRQILGQKVEFLVSFYNNEISEKSEIFDDQFSVERPDGSNFTLKIRSTKLEDSAMYFCASRRREVGGAYMSPLHFGNGTRLTVT.

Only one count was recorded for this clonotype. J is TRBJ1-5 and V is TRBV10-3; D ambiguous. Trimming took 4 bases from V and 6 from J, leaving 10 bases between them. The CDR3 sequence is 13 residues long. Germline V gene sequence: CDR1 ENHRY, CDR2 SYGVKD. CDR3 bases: TGTGCCATCAGTGGCGGGGAATCTCAGCCCCAGCATTTT. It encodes CAISGGESQPQHF.

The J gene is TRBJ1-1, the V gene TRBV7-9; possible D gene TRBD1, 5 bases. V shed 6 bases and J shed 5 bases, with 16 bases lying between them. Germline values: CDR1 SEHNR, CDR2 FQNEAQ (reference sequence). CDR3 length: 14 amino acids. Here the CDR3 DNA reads TGTGCCAGCAGTCATCCCTGGGAGGGGACTGAAGCTTTCTTT. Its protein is CASSHPWEGTEAFF.

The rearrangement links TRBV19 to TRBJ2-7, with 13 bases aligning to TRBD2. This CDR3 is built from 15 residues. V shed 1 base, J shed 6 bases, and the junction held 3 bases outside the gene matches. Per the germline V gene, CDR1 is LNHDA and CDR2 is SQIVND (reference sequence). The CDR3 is CASSIAGLAGVEQYF. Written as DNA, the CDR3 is TGTGCCAGTAGTATAGCCGGACTAGCGGGGGTCGAGCAGTACTTC.

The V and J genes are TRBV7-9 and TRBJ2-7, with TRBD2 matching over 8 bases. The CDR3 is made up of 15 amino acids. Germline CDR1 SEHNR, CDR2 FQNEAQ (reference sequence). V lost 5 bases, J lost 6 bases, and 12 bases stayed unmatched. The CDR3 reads CASSGWVGRAFEQYF. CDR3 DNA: TGTGCCAGCAGCGGGTGGGTCGGGAGGGCCTTCGAGCAGTACTTC.